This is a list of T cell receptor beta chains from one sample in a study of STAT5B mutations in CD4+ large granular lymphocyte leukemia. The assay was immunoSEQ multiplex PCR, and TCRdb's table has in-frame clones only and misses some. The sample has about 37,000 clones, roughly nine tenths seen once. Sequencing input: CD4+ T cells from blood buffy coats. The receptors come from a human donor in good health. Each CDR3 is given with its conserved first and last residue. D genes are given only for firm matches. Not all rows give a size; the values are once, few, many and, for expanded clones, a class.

TGCGCCAGCAGCTTGGCCTGGTCTAGCGGCACCACAGATACGCAGTATTTT	CASSLAWSSGTTDTQYF	TRBD2	TRBJ2-3	NA	TRBV5-1
TGTGCCAGCAGCTTAAGCGGAGGTGCGGGAAGGACAGATACGCAGTATTTT	CASSLSGGAGRTDTQYF	NA	TRBJ2-3	NA	TRBV11-3
TGTGCCAGCAGGGGGACGGTGAACACTGAAGCTTTCTTT	CASRGTVNTEAFF	NA	TRBJ1-1	NA	TRBV28
TGTGCCAGCAGTTACCGGGGACGAAATGAAAAACTGTTTTTT	CASSYRGRNEKLFF	NA	TRBJ1-4	NA	TRBV6-6
TGTGCCAGCAGTTTAGTTCGTTTGTGGCGGGCCACCACAGATACGCAGTATTTT	CASSLVRLWRATTDTQYF	NA	TRBJ2-3	NA	TRBV28
TGTGCCAGCAGCAGAACTAGCGGGACGAGCTCCTACGAGCAGTACTTC	CASSRTSGTSSYEQYF	TRBD2	TRBJ2-7	NA	TRBV7-2
TGTGCCAGCAGCTTGGGGGGGGGCAACTCTGGAAACACCATATATTTT	CASSLGGGNSGNTIYF	NA	TRBJ1-3	NA	TRBV5-6
TGTGCCAGCATACAGGGGGAAAAACTGTTTTTT	CASIQGEKLFF	TRBD1	TRBJ1-4	NA	TRBV2
TGTGCCAGCTCCCCGGCGGTGACTGGGGCCAACGTCCTGACTTTC	CASSPAVTGANVLTF	NA	TRBJ2-6	NA	TRBV18
TGTGCCAGCAGCTTCGGGACTTATTACGAGCAGTACTTC	CASSFGTYYEQYF	NA	TRBJ2-7	NA	TRBV5-6
TGTGCCAGCAGTTACTCAGGGGCCGGGGACAATGAGCAGTTCTTC	CASSYSGAGDNEQFF	NA	TRBJ2-1	once	TRBV6-5
TGCGCCAGCAGCTCGACAGGTACATTCCAAGAGACCCAGTACTTC	CASSSTGTFQETQYF	NA	TRBJ2-5	once	TRBV5-1
TGTGCCAGCAGCTTAGTGGGAGACCACGAGCAGTACTTC	CASSLVGDHEQYF	NA	TRBJ2-7	NA	TRBV7-2